This T cell receptor beta chain came from a study of metastatic and nonmetastatic thyroid tumors. Turning to the study itself: Repertoire comparison spanned blood and tumor or nodule tissue of malignant and benign thyroid patients.

In the original workflow: For papillary thyroid cancer, a distant-metastasis classifier was constructed from CDR3 differences observed across clinicopathological groups. TCRdb re-called the PCR reads with MiXCR. In this record, the V and J calls reflect TCRdb's handling and not the investigators' own analysis. There are about 35,000 clones in the sample; roughly 19% occur only once, and 18% lies in the top ten. There were no patients who had received any treatment before thyroid surgery. This clone has a handful of counts. Its antigen remains unknown. The study's findings and limits: According to reports, the diversity of TCR beta was significantly higher in malignant thyroid tumors than in benign nodules, and this held in both blood and tumor samples.

Germline CDR1 reads SQVTM; CDR2 reads ANQGSEA. The CDR3 has 14 amino acids. The V gene lost 7 bases and the J gene lost 4 bases, with 17 bases spanning the gap. The source is a female donor with papillary thyroid cancer or a benign thyroid nodule (not recorded which). Some clones in this sample may be carry-over from other donors' samples. Sequencing was done on a sample of blood. This chain uses TRBV29-1 with TRBJ2-1, with D possibly matching TRBD2 (6 bases). The CDR3 protein is CSARGAGVYNEQFF. The CDR3 nucleotides are TGCAGCGCACGCGGGGCCGGAGTGTACAATGAGCAGTTCTTC.